Shown below are 21 T cell receptor beta chains from a single sample sequenced in a study of long-term antiretroviral therapy in people with HIV. They ran version v3.0 of the immunoSEQ assay at survey level. Clones were sequenced by immunoSEQ multiplex PCR, and TCRdb holds only the in-frame ones, with some missing. This sample has roughly 18,000 clones; about 80% occur once, and the top ten carry 6.9%. This specimen was unsorted PBMCs, taken 2.2 years after starting antiretroviral therapy. These receptors came from a man between 50 and 59 years old with HIV.

The chain joins TRBV5-4 to TRBJ1-3; D not certain. CDR1 and CDR2 (germline): SGHNT, YYREEE (reference sequence). V shed 3 bases and J shed 2 bases, with 12 bases lying between them. This CDR3 is built from 15 residues. Written as DNA, the CDR3 is TGTGCCAGCAGCTCCCCCGGGGAGGCTGGAAACACCATATATTTT. Residues: CASSSPGEAGNTIYF.

The chain is built from TRBV4-2 and TRBJ2-7; the match to TRBD1 covers 8 bases. The germline V gene has CDR1 LGHNA and CDR2 YNFKEQ. There are 14 residues in the CDR3. V gave up 6 bases and J gave up 3 bases; unmatched junction bases: 7. CDR3 nucleotide sequence: TGTGCCAGCAGTTCCGCGGACAGGGTCTACGAGCAGTACTTC. Protein: CASSSADRVYEQYF.

This clone appeared once. The gene calls are TRBV28 and TRBJ2-4; D remains ambiguous. This CDR3 is built from 12 residues. Trimming removed 5 bases at V and 5 bases at J, with 7 bases between. The germline V gene has CDR1 MDHEN and CDR2 SYDVKM. The CDR3 is CASSESENIQYF. The CDR3 DNA sequence: TGTGCCAGCAGTGAGTCAGAAAACATTCAGTACTTC.

This chain links TRBV11-2 with TRBJ2-7; 9 bases line up with TRBD1. V lost 4 bases, J lost 3 bases, and 7 bases stayed unmatched. This CDR3 is built from 15 residues. CDR1 SGHAT and CDR2 FQNNGV come from the germline V gene. The CDR3 coding sequence is TGTGCCAGCAGCTGGGTTGACAGGGGGAGCTACGAGCAGTACTTC. Its protein is CASSWVDRGSYEQYF.

This chain connects TRBV29-1 to TRBJ1-1; 7 bases map to TRBD1. The CDR3 has 14 amino acids. Germline lookup yields CDR1 SQVTM and CDR2 ANQGSEA. The J segment lost 1 base and the V segment lost 8 bases, leaving 10 bases of the junction unmatched. CDR3 DNA: TGCAGCATCAAAGGGGGCAGGGGGAACACTGAAGCTTTCTTT. Its protein product is CSIKGGRGNTEAFF.

The V gene is TRBV5-6, the J gene TRBJ1-6; D is undetermined. Germline CDR1 is SGHDT and CDR2 is YYEEEE. V dropped 0 bases and J dropped 2 bases, with 9 bases sitting between them. The CDR3 has 16 amino acids. The CDR3 loop is CASSLEGYAYNSPLHF. CDR3 DNA sequence: TGTGCCAGCAGCTTGGAGGGCTATGCCTATAATTCACCCCTCCACTTT.

The V and J genes are TRBV5-1 and TRBJ1-5; D gene unclear. Germline loops: CDR1 SGHRS, CDR2 YFSETQ. Trimming left V 3 bases short and J 0 bases short, with 10 bases between. The CDR3 runs to 15 residues. In nucleotides, the CDR3 is TGCGCCAGCAGCTACACCGGGGATAGCAATCAGCCCCAGCATTTT. It encodes CASSYTGDSNQPQHF.

This rearrangement joins TRBV27 to TRBJ2-6; no definite D call. The CDR3 contains 15 residues. Trimming removed 6 bases from V and 0 bases from J, with 9 bases in between. Looked up from germline, CDR1 is MNHEY and CDR2 is SMNVEV (reference sequence). CDR3 loop: CASSPGSSGANVLTF. CDR3 in DNA: TGTGCCAGCAGCCCGGGCAGCTCTGGGGCCAACGTCCTGACTTTC.

DNA for the CDR3: TGTGCCAGTAGTACGGACTTTCTGAACACCGGGGAGCTGTTTTTT. As protein: CASSTDFLNTGELFF. This sequence joins TRBV19 and TRBJ2-2; D is perhaps TRBD2 (5 bases). CDR3 length: 15 residues. Per the germline V gene, CDR1 is LNHDA and CDR2 is SQIVND (reference sequence). The V end lost 4 bases, the J end lost 1 base, and 10 bases lay between the germline ends.

This clone occurred a few times. The genes are TRBV4-1 and TRBJ1-5; no firm D call. Germline V gene lookup returns CDR1 MGHRA and CDR2 YSYEKL. Trimming removed 0 bases from V and 5 bases from J, with 11 bases in between. This CDR3 is built from 15 residues. The DNA of the CDR3 is TGCGCCAGCAGCCAAGATCTCGGAGGTTATCAGCCCCAGCATTTT. Translating gives CASSQDLGGYQPQHF.

The rearrangement links TRBV27 to TRBJ1-2; D is perhaps TRBD1 (5 bases). The CDR3 loop spans 12 amino acids. The germline V gene encodes CDR1 MNHEY and CDR2 SMNVEV (reference sequence). The germline V and J ends were trimmed by 3 bases and 7 bases, with 9 bases remaining between them. The CDR3 DNA follows: TGTGCCAGCAGTTTGGGGGGAATTGGCTACACCTTC. Translating it yields CASSLGGIGYTF.

The chain carries TRBV5-1 and TRBJ1-2; D remains ambiguous. The CDR3 is 13 amino acids. Germline V CDR1 and CDR2: SGHRS, YFSETQ. V shed 3 bases and J shed 1 base, with 7 bases lying between them. The CDR3 protein is CASSSDGNYGYTF. The CDR3 DNA reads TGCGCCAGCAGCTCGGACGGTAACTATGGCTACACCTTC. Full variable domain (rest looked up from reference TRBV5-1 and TRBJ1-2): KAGVTQTPRYLIKTRGQQVTLSCSPISGHRSVSWYQQTPGQGLQFLFEYFSETQRNKGNFPGRFSGRQFSNSRSEMNVSTLELGDSALYLCASSSDGNYGYTFGSGTRLTVV.

The chain has TRBV19 and TRBJ1-1; no clear D. There are 13 residues in the CDR3. Trimming removed 3 bases at V and 6 bases at J, with 11 bases between. Germline-derived CDR1 and CDR2 are LNHDA and SQIVND (reference sequence). The chain's CDR3 is CASSIRYTPEAFF. The CDR3 nucleotides are TGTGCCAGTAGTATCCGCTACACTCCTGAAGCTTTCTTT.

The chain combines TRBV4-3 with TRBJ1-2; D not certain. CDR3 length: 14 residues. CDR1 and CDR2 (germline): LGHNA, YSLEER. Trimming shortened V by 0 bases and J by 0 bases, and 5 bases separated the two germline ends. CDR3 DNA: TGCGCCAGCAGCCAAGAACGGGCTAACTATGGCTACACCTTC. The encoded protein is CASSQERANYGYTF.

The rearrangement uses TRBV19 and TRBJ2-1; D is possibly TRBD1 or TRBD2 (6 bases each). The germline CDR1 and CDR2 sequences are LNHDA and SQIVND (reference sequence). The CDR3 sequence is 14 residues long. Trimming pared 4 bases from V and 2 bases from J, leaving 9 bases between. CDR3 coding DNA: TGTGCCAGTAGTAGGGGGGCCCCCTACAATGAGCAGTTCTTC. This encodes CASSRGAPYNEQFF.

The V and J genes are TRBV29-1 and TRBJ1-1, with TRBD1 matching over 7 bases. The CDR3 loop spans 17 amino acids. CDR1 and CDR2 from the germline V gene are SQVTM and ANQGSEA. The J segment lost 0 bases and the V segment lost 6 bases, leaving 16 bases of the junction unmatched. The CDR3 region has the DNA TGCAGCGTGGCTCAATGGGACAGCCGATCGTTGAACACTGAAGCTTTCTTT. Its protein product is CSVAQWDSRSLNTEAFF.

This sequence joins TRBV7-9 and TRBJ2-3, with TRBD2 matching 11 bases. The V and J ends lost 5 bases and 1 base, in that order; junction bases with no gene match: 2. The germline CDR1 and CDR2 sequences are SEHNR and FQNEAQ (reference sequence). The CDR3 has 15 amino acids. CDR3 protein: CASSPTSGGTDTQYF. For the CDR3, the DNA is TGTGCCAGCAGCCCGACTAGCGGGGGCACAGATACGCAGTATTTT.

This chain joins TRBV9 and TRBJ2-7; D possibly corresponds to TRBD1 (8 bases). V lost 0 bases and J lost 5, with 15 bases in between. The V gene's germline CDR1 is SGDLS and CDR2 YYNGEE. This CDR3 is built from 15 residues. Here the CDR3 reads CASSVGGGQAHEQYF. The CDR3, as DNA: TGTGCCAGCAGCGTAGGGGGGGGACAGGCCCACGAGCAGTACTTC. Full variable domain (outside the CDR3, taken from reference TRBV9 and TRBJ2-7): DSGVTQTPKHLITATGQRVTLRCSPRSGDLSVYWYQQSLDQGLQFLIQYYNGEERAKGNILERFSAQQFPDLHSELNLSSLELGDSALYFCASSVGGGQAHEQYFGPGTRLTVT.

The chain is built from TRBV7-2 and TRBJ2-3; D might be TRBD2 (6 bases). V was cut by 3 bases and J by 6 bases, with 10 bases left in between. The germline V gene encodes CDR1 SGHTA and CDR2 FQGNSA. The CDR3 spans 13 residues. The CDR3 nucleotides read TGTGCCAGCAGCTTTGCCGGAGGGGATACGCAGTATTTT. It yields the protein CASSFAGGDTQYF.

This rearrangement joins TRBV11-2 to TRBJ2-7; D possibly matches TRBD1 or TRBD2 (5 bases each). The ends were cut back, 5 bases at V and 4 bases at J, with 18 bases in the middle. This CDR3 is 15 amino acids long. Germline V CDR1 and CDR2: SGHAT, FQNNGV. The CDR3: CASSPLGTLSYEQYF. In nucleotides, the CDR3 is TGTGCCAGCAGCCCCCTGGGGACGTTATCATACGAGCAGTACTTC.

The rearrangement joins TRBV6-5 to TRBJ1-4; 8 bases fit TRBD1. This CDR3 spans 15 amino acids. From germline, CDR1 is MNHEY and CDR2 SVGAGI. The V gene end was trimmed by 7 bases and the J gene end by 8 bases; junction bases not matched to a gene: 12. CDR3 in DNA: TGTGCCAGCAAGTCCCAGGGGGCTGGAGTCGAAAAACTGTTTTTT. This sequence encodes CASKSQGAGVEKLFF.